Listed below are T cell receptor beta chains from one sample, sequenced in a study of cytomegalovirus exposure and HLA in healthy donors. Sequencing was performed with immunoSEQ multiplex PCR; in TCRdb, only in-frame clones are kept and a portion is missing. In the table there are roughly 100,000 clones, 85% to 90% of which are singletons. Sequencing was performed on PBMCs. All receptors derive from a man aged 25 to 45 in good health and CMV-seronegative. The conserved cysteine and the conserved F or W are not part of the CDR3 here. The size field is filled for only some rows; it gives once, few, many or a size class.

j_call | clone_size | v_call | cdr3_aa
TRBJ1-1 | NA | TRBV18 | ASSPSRGAEAF
TRBJ1-2 | once | TRBV2 | ASSDQGSNYGYT
TRBJ2-5 | NA | TRBV10-1 | ASRRDHQY
TRBJ1-2 | NA | TRBV6-1 | ASSRQGESYGYT
TRBJ2-1 | NA | TRBV5-6 | ASSLAGTSGVDEQF
TRBJ1-1 | NA | TRBV13 | AIQGVRTEAF
TRBJ2-3 | NA | TRBV7-2 | ASSLDRGVNTQY
TRBJ2-7 | NA | TRBV19 | ASSHRVRGFDEQY
TRBJ1-1 | few | TRBV9 | ASSGGQGANTEAF
TRBJ2-7 | NA | TRBV7-2 | ASSLAGGSYEQY
TRBJ2-3 | NA | TRBV10-3 | AIRREETQY
TRBJ2-3 | NA | TRBV20-1 | SAPKQDTQY
TRBJ1-1 | NA | TRBV19 | ASSPDRGTEAF
TRBJ1-4 | NA | TRBV18 | ASSPHAAGQNH
TRBJ1-6 | NA | TRBV6-1 | ASSDRVSPLH
TRBJ2-3 | NA | TRBV5-1 | ASSPSGGPSTDTQY
TRBJ2-7 | NA | TRBV12-5 | ASGLDSYEQY
TRBJ2-3 | NA | TRBV27 | ASSLSLRGDTQY
TRBJ2-7 | once | TRBV28 | ASSSEGNEQY
TRBJ2-1 | NA | TRBV5-4 | ASSPTVLAGGSSYNEQF
TRBJ1-2 | NA | TRBV19 | ASFQGIGYT
TRBJ2-2 | NA | TRBV6-5 | ASSRGTGELF
TRBJ2-1 | NA | TRBV5-6 | ASSPPQVNEQF
TRBJ1-5 | NA | TRBV6-6 | ASSYRGVDSPQH
TRBJ2-3 | NA | TRBV7-3 | ASSLGLGPGTDTQY
TRBJ1-1 | NA | TRBV10-3 | AIKGTDNTEAF
TRBJ2-7 | NA | TRBV5-1 | ASSSTEYEQY
TRBJ1-3 | NA | TRBV9 | ASSVADNGNTIY
TRBJ2-5 | NA | TRBV9 | ASSVAGGLQETQY
TRBJ1-2 | NA | TRBV13 | ASSRGTGVYGYT
TRBJ1-1 | NA | TRBV7-9 | ASSRGGQAEAF
TRBJ2-1 | NA | TRBV11-3 | ASSLDSRYNNEQF
TRBJ2-7 | NA | TRBV2 | ASSERHNLSYEQY
TRBJ1-1 | once | TRBV5-5 | ASGNSSSISAAF
TRBJ2-7 | NA | TRBV9 | ASSVEGTRLNEQY
TRBJ2-7 | NA | TRBV28 | ASTRGMDYEQY
TRBJ1-5 | few | TRBV28 | VSGGIGNQPQH
TRBJ2-5 | NA | TRBV10-3 | AISDETGAETQY
TRBJ2-3 | NA | TRBV14 | ASSLGTSGRTDTQY